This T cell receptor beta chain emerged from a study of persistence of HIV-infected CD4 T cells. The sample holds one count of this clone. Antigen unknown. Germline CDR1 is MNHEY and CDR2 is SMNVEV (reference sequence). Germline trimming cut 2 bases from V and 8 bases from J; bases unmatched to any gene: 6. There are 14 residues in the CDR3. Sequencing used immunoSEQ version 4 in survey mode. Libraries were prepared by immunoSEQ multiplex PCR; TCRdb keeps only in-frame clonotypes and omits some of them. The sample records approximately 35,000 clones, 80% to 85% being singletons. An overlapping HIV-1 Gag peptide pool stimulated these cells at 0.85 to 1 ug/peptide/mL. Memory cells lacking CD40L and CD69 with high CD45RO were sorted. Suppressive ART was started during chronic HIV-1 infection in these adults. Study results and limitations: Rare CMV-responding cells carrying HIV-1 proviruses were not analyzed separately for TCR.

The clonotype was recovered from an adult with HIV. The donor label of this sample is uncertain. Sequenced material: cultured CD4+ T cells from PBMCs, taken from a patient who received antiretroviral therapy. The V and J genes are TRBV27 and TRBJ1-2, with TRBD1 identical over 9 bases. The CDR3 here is CASSLGGTGFGYTF. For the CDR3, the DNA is TGTGCCAGCAGTTTAGGGGGGACAGGGTTCGGCTACACCTTC.